The 20 T cell receptor beta chains in this list originate from one sample, sequenced in a study of CD8 T cells in ankylosing spondylitis. Study-level findings and limits: Seemingly characteristic of ankylosing spondylitis blood was a TCR beta motif consisting of several highly homologous variants.

Which antigens these TCRs recognize remains unknown. TCRdb recomputed calls from the 5' RACE reads with MiXCR, one row per CDR3 protein. This repertoire shows about 540,000 distinct CDR3 sequences, approximately 11% found once; its top ten account for nearly 7%. The sample was blood, either unsorted or a sorted T cell fraction (not recorded which). These receptor sequences come from a male donor with ankylosing spondylitis.

J is TRBJ1-5 and V is TRBV5-5; tentatively, D is TRBD1 (5 bases). V shed 4 bases and J shed 4 bases, with 9 bases lying between them. Germline loops: CDR1 SGHKS, CDR2 YYEKEE (reference sequence). The CDR3 has 13 residues. The CDR3 sequence: CASSGRGNQPQHF. The DNA for the CDR3 is TGTGCCAGCAGCGGGCGGGGGAATCAGCCCCAGCATTTT.

This clonotype was found many times. This chain joins TRBV25-1 and TRBJ2-1; the D is unclear. The CDR3 has 14 amino acids. Trimming cost V 4 bases and J 9 bases, with 16 bases left between them. Germline V gene data show CDR1 as MGHDK and CDR2 as SYGVNS. The CDR3 DNA reads as TGTGCCAGCAGTGTGGCGGTACCTAATTTTGAGCAGTTCTTC. Its translation is CASSVAVPNFEQFF.

This clonotype was seen more than once but under ten times. The V gene is TRBV12-3 or TRBV12-4, the J gene TRBJ1-1, with D uncertain. The CDR3 is 14 residues long. With 2 bases removed from V and 1 base from J, the gap between germline ends came to 8 bases. CDR3 sequence reads: CASSLSDKNTEAFF. DNA for the CDR3: TGTGCCAGCAGTTTATCCGATAAGAACACTGAAGCTTTCTTT.

This clonotype was picked up a small number of times. The J gene is TRBJ2-7, the V gene TRBV24-1; D is unclear. The CDR3 totals 15 residues. V dropped 0 bases and J dropped 2 bases, with 10 bases sitting between them. Germline CDR1 reads KGHDR; CDR2 reads SFDVKD. The CDR3 loop is CATSDLGRWPYEQYV. The CDR3 region has the DNA TGTGCCACCAGTGATTTGGGGCGTTGGCCCTACGAGCAGTACGTC.

This clonotype occurred a few times. The V and J genes are TRBV2 and TRBJ2-1; 13 nucleotides agree with TRBD2. CDR1 is SNHLY and CDR2 is FYNNEI in the germline V gene. Trimming removed 3 bases from V and 9 bases from J; junction bases left unmatched: 8. The CDR3 has 16 amino acids. The CDR3 region is CASSDPGTSGKVEQFF. CDR3 nucleotides: TGTGCCAGCAGTGATCCCGGGACTAGCGGGAAGGTTGAGCAGTTCTTC.

This clonotype was seen a few times. This chain uses TRBV5-1 with TRBJ2-3; 7 bases line up with TRBD2. CDR3 length: 16 amino acids. The V segment lost 0 bases and the J segment 0 bases; nucleotides outside the gene matches: 4. Germline CDR1 reads SGHRS; CDR2 reads YFSETQ. DNA of the CDR3: TGCGCCAGCAGCTTGGTGAAGCGGGGCAGCACAGATACGCAGTATTTT. This sequence encodes CASSLVKRGSTDTQYF.

The chain recombines TRBV20-1 with TRBJ2-3, with a weak D call TRBD2 (6 bases). CDR3 length: 16 residues. The germline gives CDR1 DFQATT, CDR2 SNEGSKA (reference sequence). Trimming left V 6 bases short and J 0 bases short, with 19 bases between. As DNA, the CDR3 is TGCAGTGCCCCCCCGGGAGACCCTCCTAGCACAGATACGCAGTATTTT. Its translation: CSAPPGDPPSTDTQYF.

This clonotype was picked up many times. This chain connects TRBV12-3 or TRBV12-4 to TRBJ2-5, with D unresolved. Trimming shortened V by 0 bases and J by 4 bases, and 6 bases separated the two germline ends. This CDR3 region has 13 residues. CDR3 protein: CASSLAPVETQYF. CDR3 DNA sequence: TGTGCCAGCAGTTTAGCGCCAGTAGAGACCCAGTACTTC.

This clonotype occurred many times. The chain employs TRBV11-2 and TRBJ2-1, with D possibly matching TRBD2 (5 bases). The V and J ends lost 7 bases and 11 bases respectively, with 15 bases between them. This CDR3 has 12 residues. Germline CDR1 SGHAT, CDR2 FQNNGV. The CDR3 region has the DNA TGTGCCAGCACCCTGGAAGGGAGTAAGCAGTTCTTC. It encodes CASTLEGSKQFF.

The chain couples TRBV10-3 to TRBJ1-5; no firm D call. V gave up 0 bases and J gave up 7 bases, with 13 bases separating them. CDR1 ENHRY and CDR2 SYGVKD come from the germline V gene. This CDR3 is 15 amino acids long. CDR3 region: CAISESRTWWQPQHF. The CDR3 DNA reads TGTGCCATCAGTGAGTCCCGTACTTGGTGGCAGCCCCAGCATTTT.

The table lists this clonotype with a few counts. This chain links TRBV27 with TRBJ2-5; D gene unclear. CDR3 length equals 13 residues. Germline values: CDR1 MNHEY, CDR2 SMNVEV (reference sequence). Trimming shortened V by 5 bases and J by 1 base, and 8 bases separated the two germline ends. The CDR3 here is CASSPWTQETQYF. The DNA for the CDR3 is TGTGCCAGCAGTCCCTGGACCCAAGAGACCCAGTACTTC.

V gene TRBV3-1 combines with J gene TRBJ2-4; no definite D call. Between the trimmed V and J ends, which lost 2 bases and 5 bases, there was a span of 13 bases. This CDR3 spans 15 amino acids. Germline values: CDR1 LGHDT, CDR2 YNNKEL (reference sequence). The CDR3 loop reads CASSQWSQSQNIQYF. The CDR3 nucleotides are TGTGCCAGCAGCCAATGGTCCCAATCTCAAAACATTCAGTACTTC.

This clonotype was observed at least ten times. The chain couples TRBV5-1 to TRBJ2-1; 10 bases match TRBD2. The CDR3 loop spans 14 amino acids. Germline CDR1 and CDR2: SGHRS and YFSETQ. J gave up 9 bases and V 4 bases, and 7 bases lay outside the gene matches. The CDR3 sequence is CASSPGTSGIEQFF. The DNA for the CDR3 is TGCGCCAGCAGCCCTGGAACTAGCGGGATTGAGCAGTTCTTC.

The table lists this clonotype with a few counts. This rearrangement joins TRBV15 to TRBJ2-2; unclear D gene. The V gene lost 0 bases and the J gene lost 2 bases, with 7 bases spanning the gap. Germline V gene data show CDR1 as LNHNV and CDR2 as YYDKDF (reference sequence). CDR3 size: 15 residues. CDR3 residues: CATSREGPNTGELFF. CDR3 sequence (DNA): TGTGCCACCAGCAGAGAAGGACCTAACACCGGGGAGCTGTTTTTT.

This clonotype was recorded a few times. The V call is TRBV21-1, the J call TRBJ2-1; the table's TRBD2 call for D was not verified on the DNA. TRBV21-1 is a documented pseudogene. The CDR3 sequence is 18 residues long. CDR3 DNA sequence: TGTGCCAGCAGCAAAGAATACCTGGGGCGGGAGTTAAGCAATGAGCAGTTCTTC. Protein product: CASSKEYLGRELSNEQFF.

The table lists this clonotype with a few counts. J is TRBJ1-1 and V is TRBV12-3 or TRBV12-4; no definite D call. V was clipped by 3 bases and J by 1 base, with 9 bases between them. This CDR3 spans 14 amino acids. This CDR3 is CASSFGKENTEAFF. DNA for the CDR3: TGTGCCAGCAGTTTCGGCAAAGAGAACACTGAAGCTTTCTTT.

This chain uses TRBV3-1 with TRBJ2-4; D is ambiguous. V was pared by 4 bases and J by 3 bases, with 28 bases between. Germline CDR1 reads LGHDT; CDR2 reads YNNKEL (reference sequence). CDR3 size: 20 residues. In nucleotides, the CDR3 is TGTGCCAGCAGCCTCCGTACTTATTTTAGCAGGAGTAGAGGCAAAAACATTCAGTACTTC. Translating it yields CASSLRTYFSRSRGKNIQYF.

This clonotype came up many times. The J gene is TRBJ2-7, the V gene TRBV14; D is undetermined. The CDR3 totals 15 residues. The germline gives CDR1 SGHDN, CDR2 FVKESK. V lost 1 base and J lost 2, with 12 bases in between. The CDR3: CASSQGQADTYEQYF. The CDR3 nucleotides are TGTGCCAGCAGCCAAGGTCAGGCAGACACCTACGAGCAGTACTTC.

This clonotype was seen more than once but under ten times. The rearrangement links TRBV2 to TRBJ2-5, with 10 bases that match TRBD2. Germline loops: CDR1 SNHLY, CDR2 FYNNEI. This CDR3 region has 15 residues. With V trimmed by 7 bases and J by 2 bases, 7 bases remained unmatched. The CDR3 is CASKGRTSGQETQYF. The CDR3 nucleotides read TGTGCCAGCAAGGGCCGGACTAGCGGTCAAGAGACCCAGTACTTC. The full variable domain, with the rest looked up from reference TRBV2 and TRBJ2-5, is EPEVTQTPSHQVTQMGQEVILRCVPISNHLYFYWYRQILGQKVEFLVSFYNNEISEKSEIFDDQFSVERPDGSNFTLKIRSTKLEDSAMYFCASKGRTSGQETQYFGPGTRLLVL.

This clonotype was detected only a few times. V usage is TRBV11-2 and J usage is TRBJ2-5, with TRBD1 matching 9 bases. CDR1 is SGHAT and CDR2 is FQNNGV in the germline V gene. This CDR3 is built from 16 residues. Trimming at V came to 5 bases and at J to 2 bases, leaving 9 bases not matched to a gene. CDR3 protein: CASSQRGQGPQETQYF. In DNA form, the CDR3 reads TGTGCCAGCAGCCAAAGGGGACAGGGACCTCAAGAGACCCAGTACTTC.